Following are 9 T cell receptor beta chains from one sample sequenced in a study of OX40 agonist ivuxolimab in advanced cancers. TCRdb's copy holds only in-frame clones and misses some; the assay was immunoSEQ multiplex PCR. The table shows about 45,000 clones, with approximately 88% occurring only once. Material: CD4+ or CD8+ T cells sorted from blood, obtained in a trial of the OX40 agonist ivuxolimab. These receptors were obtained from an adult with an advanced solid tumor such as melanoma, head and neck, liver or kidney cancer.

The CDR3: CASSRGGEQYF. CDR3 bases: TGTGCCAGCAGCAGGGGCGGCGAGCAGTACTTC. This rearrangement joins TRBV27 to TRBJ2-7; D perhaps matches TRBD1 (6 bases). Trimming took off 6 bases at V and 6 bases at J, with 9 bases between the two ends. CDR3 length: 11 residues. Germline V lookup: CDR1 MNHEY, CDR2 SMNVEV (reference sequence).

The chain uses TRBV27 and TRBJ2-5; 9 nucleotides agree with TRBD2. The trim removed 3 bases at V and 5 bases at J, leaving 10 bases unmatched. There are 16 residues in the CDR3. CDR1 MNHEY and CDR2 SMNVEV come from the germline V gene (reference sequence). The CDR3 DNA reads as TGTGCCAGCAGTTTGGGGAAAGGGACTAGCTCGGAGACCCAGTACTTC. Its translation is CASSLGKGTSSETQYF.

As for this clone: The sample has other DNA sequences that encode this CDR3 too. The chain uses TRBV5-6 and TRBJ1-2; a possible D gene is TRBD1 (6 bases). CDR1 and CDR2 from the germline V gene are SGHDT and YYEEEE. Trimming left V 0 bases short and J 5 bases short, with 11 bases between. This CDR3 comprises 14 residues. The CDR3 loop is CASSLDRATYGYTF. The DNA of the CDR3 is TGTGCCAGCAGCTTGGACAGGGCAACTTATGGCTACACCTTC.

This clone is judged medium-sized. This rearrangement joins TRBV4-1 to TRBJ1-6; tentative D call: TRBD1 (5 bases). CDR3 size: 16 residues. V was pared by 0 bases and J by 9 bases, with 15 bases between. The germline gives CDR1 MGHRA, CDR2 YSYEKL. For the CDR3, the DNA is TGCGCCAGCAGCCAAGAAGCTGGGGGGTTTAGTTCACCCCTCCACTTT. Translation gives CASSQEAGGFSSPLHF.

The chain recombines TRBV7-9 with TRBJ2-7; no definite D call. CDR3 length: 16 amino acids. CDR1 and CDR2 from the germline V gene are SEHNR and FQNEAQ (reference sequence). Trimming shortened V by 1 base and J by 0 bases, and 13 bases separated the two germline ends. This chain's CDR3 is CASSLGKHLSSYEQYF. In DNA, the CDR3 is TGTGCCAGCAGCTTAGGCAAACACTTAAGCTCCTACGAGCAGTACTTC.

The CDR3 DNA reads as TGTGCCGGAGCTGAGAGCTCCTACGAGCAGTACTTC. It translates to CAGAESSYEQYF. The chain uses TRBV30 and TRBJ2-7; no clear D gene. The CDR3 is 12 amino acids. The germline V gene encodes CDR1 GTSNPN and CDR2 SVGIG (reference sequence). V was shortened by 8 bases and J by 0 bases, with 11 bases between the two germline ends. The full variable domain, rest sourced from reference TRBV30 and TRBJ2-7, is SQTIHQWPATLVQPVGSPLSLECTVEGTSNPNLYWYRQAAGRGLQLLFYSVGIGQISSEVPQNLSASRPQDRQFILSSKKLLLSDSGFYLCAGAESSYEQYFGPGTRLTVT.

The CDR3 DNA follows: TGTGCCAGCAGTTCCTTAGCGGGAGGGCCCTACAATGAGCAGTTCTTC. This sequence encodes CASSSLAGGPYNEQFF. This chain joins TRBV27 and TRBJ2-1; TRBD2 matches at 11 bases. Germline V gives CDR1 MNHEY, CDR2 SMNVEV (reference sequence). The V segment lost 4 bases and the J segment 2 bases; nucleotides outside the gene matches: 4. The CDR3 loop spans 16 amino acids.

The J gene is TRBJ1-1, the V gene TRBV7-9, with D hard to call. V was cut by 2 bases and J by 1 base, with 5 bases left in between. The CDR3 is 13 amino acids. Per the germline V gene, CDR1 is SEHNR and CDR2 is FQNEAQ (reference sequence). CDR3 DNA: TGTGCCAGCAGCTTATCCGGGAACACTGAAGCTTTCTTT. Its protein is CASSLSGNTEAFF.

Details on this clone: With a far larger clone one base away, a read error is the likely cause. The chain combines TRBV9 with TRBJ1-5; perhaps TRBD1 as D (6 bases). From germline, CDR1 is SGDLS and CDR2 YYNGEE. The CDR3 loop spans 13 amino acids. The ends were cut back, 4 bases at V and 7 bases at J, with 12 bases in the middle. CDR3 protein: CASSLEGDQPQHF. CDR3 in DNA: TGTGCCAGCAGCTTGGAGGGGGACCAGCCCCAGCATTTT.